Included here is one T cell receptor (beta chain) sequence, with context. The data stem from a study of CD8 T cells in ankylosing spondylitis. V was cut by 6 bases and J by 4 bases, with 12 bases left in between. Per the germline V gene, CDR1 is MDHEN and CDR2 is SYDVKM. The CDR3 is 13 residues long. TCRdb ran MiXCR on the 5' RACE reads and lists one entry per CDR3 protein. Among under 30,000 distinct CDR3 sequences listed, 7.9% were seen once. Sequencing was done on a sample of blood. This chain links TRBV28 with TRBJ1-2; TRBD1 might be the D (5 bases). This TCR came from a male donor with ankylosing spondylitis or in good health (not recorded which). The CDR3 reads CASRVSGTYGYTF. The CDR3 coding sequence is TGTGCCAGCAGGGTATCGGGGACCTATGGCTACACCTTC.